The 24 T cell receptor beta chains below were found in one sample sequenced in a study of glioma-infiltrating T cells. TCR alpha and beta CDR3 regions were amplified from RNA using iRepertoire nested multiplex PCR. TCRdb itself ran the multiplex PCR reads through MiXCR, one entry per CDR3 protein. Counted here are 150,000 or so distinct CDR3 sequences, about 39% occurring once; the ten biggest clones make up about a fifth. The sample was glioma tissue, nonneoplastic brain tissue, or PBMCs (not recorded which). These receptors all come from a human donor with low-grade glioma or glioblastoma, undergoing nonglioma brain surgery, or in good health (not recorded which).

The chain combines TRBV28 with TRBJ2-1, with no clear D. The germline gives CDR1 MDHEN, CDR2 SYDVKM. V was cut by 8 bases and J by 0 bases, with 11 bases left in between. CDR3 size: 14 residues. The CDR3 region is CASSISGSYNEQFF. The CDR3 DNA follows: TGTGCCAGCTCAATAAGTGGCTCCTACAATGAGCAGTTCTTC.

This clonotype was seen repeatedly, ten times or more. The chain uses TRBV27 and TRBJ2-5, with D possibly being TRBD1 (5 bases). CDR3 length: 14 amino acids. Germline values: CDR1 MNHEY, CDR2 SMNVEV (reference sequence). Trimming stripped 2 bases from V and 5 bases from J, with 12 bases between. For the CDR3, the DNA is TGTGCCAGCAGTTTAGGGGCACCGGCGGAGACCCAGTACTTC. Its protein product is CASSLGAPAETQYF.

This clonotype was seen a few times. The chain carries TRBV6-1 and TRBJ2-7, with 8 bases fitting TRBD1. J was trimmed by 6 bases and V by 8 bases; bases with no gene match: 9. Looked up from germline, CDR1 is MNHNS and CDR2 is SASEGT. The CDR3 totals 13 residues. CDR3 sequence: CASQPGQGPEQYF. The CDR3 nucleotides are TGTGCCAGCCAGCCTGGACAGGGTCCCGAGCAGTACTTC.

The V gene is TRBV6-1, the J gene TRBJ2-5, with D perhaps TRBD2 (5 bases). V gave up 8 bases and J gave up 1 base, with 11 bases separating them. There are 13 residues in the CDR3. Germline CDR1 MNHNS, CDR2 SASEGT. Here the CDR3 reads CASRAASQETQYF. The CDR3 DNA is TGTGCCAGCCGAGCGGCCTCCCAAGAGACCCAGTACTTC.

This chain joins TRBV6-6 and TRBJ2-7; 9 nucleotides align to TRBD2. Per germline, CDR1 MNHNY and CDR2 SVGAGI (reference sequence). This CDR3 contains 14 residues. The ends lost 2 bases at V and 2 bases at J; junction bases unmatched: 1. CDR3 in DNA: TGTGCCAGCAGTTACGTAGCGGGAGCCTACGAGCAGTACTTC. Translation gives CASSYVAGAYEQYF.

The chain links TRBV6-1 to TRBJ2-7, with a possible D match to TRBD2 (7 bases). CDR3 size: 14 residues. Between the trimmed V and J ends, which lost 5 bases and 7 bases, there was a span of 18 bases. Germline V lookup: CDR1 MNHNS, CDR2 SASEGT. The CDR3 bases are TGTGCCAGCAGTCGACTAGCCAGGGACAATGAGCAGTACTTC. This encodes CASSRLARDNEQYF.

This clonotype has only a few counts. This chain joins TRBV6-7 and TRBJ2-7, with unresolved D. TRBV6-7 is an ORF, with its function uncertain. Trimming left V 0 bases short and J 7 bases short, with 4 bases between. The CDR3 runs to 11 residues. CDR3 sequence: CASSYSPEQYF. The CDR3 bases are TGTGCCAGCAGTTACTCCCCAGAGCAGTACTTC.

The CDR3 loop reads CASSQGTSSSYEQYF. CDR3 bases: TGTGCCAGCAGCCAAGGCACTAGTAGCTCCTACGAGCAGTACTTC. The chain couples TRBV4-2 to TRBJ2-7, with D maybe TRBD2 (5 bases). V lost 1 base and J lost 0, with 10 bases in between. Per germline, CDR1 LGHNA and CDR2 YNFKEQ. The CDR3 totals 15 residues.

The CDR3 sequence: CASSLTSGGIYEQYF. The CDR3 nucleotides are TGTGCCAGCAGCTTAACCAGCGGGGGCATCTACGAGCAGTACTTC. This chain links TRBV11-1 with TRBJ2-7; the match to TRBD2 covers 8 bases. Germline V lookup: CDR1 SGHAT, CDR2 FQDESV (reference sequence). The V segment lost 2 bases and the J segment 3 bases; nucleotides outside the gene matches: 6. The CDR3 runs 15 residues.

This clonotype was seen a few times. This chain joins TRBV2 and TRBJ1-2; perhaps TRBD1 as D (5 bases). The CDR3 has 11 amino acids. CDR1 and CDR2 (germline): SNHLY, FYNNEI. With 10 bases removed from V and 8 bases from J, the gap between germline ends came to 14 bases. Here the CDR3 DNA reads TGTGCCACCCGCCGGGGGGGAGGCTACACCTTC. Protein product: CATRRGGGYTF.

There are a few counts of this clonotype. CDR3 protein: CASSPGLADTQYF. DNA of the CDR3: TGTGCCAGCAGCCCGGGACTAGCGGATACGCAGTATTTT. The chain joins TRBV7-9 to TRBJ2-3; 10 bases line up with TRBD2. The CDR3 consists of 13 residues. Germline V lookup: CDR1 SEHNR, CDR2 FQNEAQ (reference sequence). V lost 5 bases to trimming and J lost 6 bases; unmatched junction nucleotides: 2.

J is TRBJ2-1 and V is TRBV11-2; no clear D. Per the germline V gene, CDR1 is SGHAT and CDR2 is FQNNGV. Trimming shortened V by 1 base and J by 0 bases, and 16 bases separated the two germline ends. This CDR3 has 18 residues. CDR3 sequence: CASSLGYYYQSSYNEQFF. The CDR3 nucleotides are TGTGCCAGCAGCTTAGGGTATTACTACCAGAGCTCCTACAATGAGCAGTTCTTC.

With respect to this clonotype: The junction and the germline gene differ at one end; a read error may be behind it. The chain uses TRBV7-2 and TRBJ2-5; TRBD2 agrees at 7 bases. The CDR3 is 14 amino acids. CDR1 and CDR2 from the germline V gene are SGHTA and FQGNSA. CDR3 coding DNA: TGTGCCAGCGGCTTAAGGACTAGGTTGGAGACCCAGTACTTC. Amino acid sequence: CASGLRTRLETQYF. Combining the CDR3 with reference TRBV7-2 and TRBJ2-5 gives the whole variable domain GAGVSQSPSNKVTEKGKDVELRCDPISGHTALYWYRQSLGQGLEFLIYFQGNSAPDKSGLPSDRFSAERTGGSVSTLTIQRTQQEDSAVYLCASGLRTRLETQYFGPGTRLLVL.

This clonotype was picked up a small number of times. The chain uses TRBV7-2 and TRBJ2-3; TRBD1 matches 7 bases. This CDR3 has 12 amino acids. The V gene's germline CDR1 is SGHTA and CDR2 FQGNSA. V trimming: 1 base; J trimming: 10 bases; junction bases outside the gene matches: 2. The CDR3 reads CASSLDRGSQYF. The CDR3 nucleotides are TGTGCCAGCAGCTTAGACAGGGGATCGCAGTATTTT.

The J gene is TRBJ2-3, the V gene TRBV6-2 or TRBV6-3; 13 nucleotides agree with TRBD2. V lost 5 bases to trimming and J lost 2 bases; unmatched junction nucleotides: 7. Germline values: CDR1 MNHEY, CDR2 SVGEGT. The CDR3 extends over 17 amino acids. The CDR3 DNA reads TGTGCCAGCAGTGGACAACTAGCGGGGGGGTTCACAGATACGCAGTATTTT. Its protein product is CASSGQLAGGFTDTQYF.

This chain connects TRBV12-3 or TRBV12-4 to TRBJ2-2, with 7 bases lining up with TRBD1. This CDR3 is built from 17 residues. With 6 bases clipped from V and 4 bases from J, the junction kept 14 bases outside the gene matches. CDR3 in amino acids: CASRALQGLRGTGELFF. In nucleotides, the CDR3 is TGTGCCAGCAGGGCCCTACAGGGGCTTAGGGGCACCGGGGAGCTGTTTTTT.

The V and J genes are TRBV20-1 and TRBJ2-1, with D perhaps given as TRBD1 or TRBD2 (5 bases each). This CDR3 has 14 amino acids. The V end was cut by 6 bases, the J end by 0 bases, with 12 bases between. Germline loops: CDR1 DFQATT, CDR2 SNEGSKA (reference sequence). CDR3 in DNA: TGCAGTGCCCCGGGACGGAACTCCTACAATGAGCAGTTCTTC. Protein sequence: CSAPGRNSYNEQFF.

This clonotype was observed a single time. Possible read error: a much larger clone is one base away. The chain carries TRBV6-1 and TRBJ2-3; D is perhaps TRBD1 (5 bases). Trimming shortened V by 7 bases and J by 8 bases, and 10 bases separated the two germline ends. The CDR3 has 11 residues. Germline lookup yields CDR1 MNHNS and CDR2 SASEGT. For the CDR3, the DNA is TGTGCCAGCACCGATCAGGGTACGCAGTATTTT. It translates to CASTDQGTQYF.

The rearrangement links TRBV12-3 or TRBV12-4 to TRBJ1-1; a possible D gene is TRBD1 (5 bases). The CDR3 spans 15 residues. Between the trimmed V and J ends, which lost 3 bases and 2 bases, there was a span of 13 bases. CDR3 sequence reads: CASSFRAGPNTEAFF. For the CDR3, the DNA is TGTGCCAGCAGTTTTCGGGCGGGACCCAACACTGAAGCTTTCTTT.

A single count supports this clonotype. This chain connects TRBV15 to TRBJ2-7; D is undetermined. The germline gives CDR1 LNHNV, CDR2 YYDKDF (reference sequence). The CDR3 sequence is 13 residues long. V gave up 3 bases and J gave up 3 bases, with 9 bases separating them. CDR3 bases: TGTGCCACCAGCAGTGAAGGTCGCTACGAGCAGTACTTC. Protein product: CATSSEGRYEQYF.

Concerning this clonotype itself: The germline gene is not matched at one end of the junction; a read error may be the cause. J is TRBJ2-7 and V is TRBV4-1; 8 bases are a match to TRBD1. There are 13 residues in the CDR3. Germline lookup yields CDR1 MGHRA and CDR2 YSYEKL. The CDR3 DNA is TGTGCCAGCAGCTCTACAGGGGGCTACGAGCAGTACTTC. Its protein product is CASSSTGGYEQYF.

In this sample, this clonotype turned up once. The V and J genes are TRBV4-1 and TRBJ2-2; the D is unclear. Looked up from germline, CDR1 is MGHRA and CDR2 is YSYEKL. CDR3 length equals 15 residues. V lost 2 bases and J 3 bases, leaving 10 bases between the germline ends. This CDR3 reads CASSQQPRDTGELFF. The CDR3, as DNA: TGCGCCAGCAGCCAACAACCAAGAGACACCGGGGAGCTGTTTTTT.

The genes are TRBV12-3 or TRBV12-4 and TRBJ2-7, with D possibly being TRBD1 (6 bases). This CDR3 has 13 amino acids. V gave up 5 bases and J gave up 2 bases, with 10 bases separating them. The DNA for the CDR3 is TGTGCCAGCAGTAAACGACAGGCCTACGAGCAGTACTTC. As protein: CASSKRQAYEQYF.

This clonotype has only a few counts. CDR3 DNA: TGTGCCAGCAGTCCCGGGCAATGGACAGATACGCAGTATTTT. Encoded protein: CASSPGQWTDTQYF. The chain combines TRBV12-3 or TRBV12-4 with TRBJ2-3; D unclear. CDR3 length: 14 amino acids. Trimming removed 5 bases at V and 3 bases at J, with 12 bases between.